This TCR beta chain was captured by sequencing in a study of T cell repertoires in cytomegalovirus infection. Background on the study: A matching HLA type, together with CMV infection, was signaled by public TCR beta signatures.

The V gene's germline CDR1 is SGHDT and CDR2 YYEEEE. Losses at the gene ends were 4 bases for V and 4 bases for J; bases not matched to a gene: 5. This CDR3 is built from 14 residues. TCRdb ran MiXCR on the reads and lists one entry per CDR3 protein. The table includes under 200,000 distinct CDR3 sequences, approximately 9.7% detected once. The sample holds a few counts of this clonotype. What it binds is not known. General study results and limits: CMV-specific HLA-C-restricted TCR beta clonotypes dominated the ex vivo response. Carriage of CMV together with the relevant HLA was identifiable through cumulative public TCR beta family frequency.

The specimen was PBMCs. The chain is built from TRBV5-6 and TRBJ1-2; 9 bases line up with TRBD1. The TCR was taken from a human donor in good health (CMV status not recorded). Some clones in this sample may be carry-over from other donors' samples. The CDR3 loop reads CASSDTGGIYGYTF. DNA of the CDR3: TGTGCCAGCAGCGATACAGGGGGCATCTATGGCTACACCTTC. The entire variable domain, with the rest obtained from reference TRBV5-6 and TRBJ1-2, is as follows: DAGVTQSPTHLIKTRGQQVTLRCSPKSGHDTVSWYQQALGQGPQFIFQYYEEEERQRGNFPDRFSGHQFPNYSSELNVNALLLGDSALYLCASSDTGGIYGYTFGSGTRLTVV.